Listed below are T cell receptor beta chains from one sample, sequenced in a study of response to subunit inactivated influenza vaccine. MiXCR, applied by TCRdb to the RT-PCR reads, yields one record per CDR3 protein. Of approximately 500,000 distinct CDR3 sequences in the sample, approximately 14% are singletons; the top ten hold roughly 10%. The sequencing here drew on PBMCs from blood, taken roughly 13 days after vaccination. The receptors were sampled from a man aged 50 to 60 who received an inactivated influenza vaccine. Both conserved end residues are part of each CDR3. Each record gives: J gene, V gene, clone size, CDR3 length, D gene, CDR3 protein, CDR3 DNA. The D gene is left open where the match is weak. Size values are once, few and many counts, or a class for expanded clones, and some rows have none.

TRBJ2-5	TRBV5-1	few	15	-	CASSWGRGDQETQYF	TGCGCCAGCAGCTGGGGCCGGGGTGATCAAGAGACCCAGTACTTC
TRBJ2-3	TRBV6-5	-	12	-	CASSPPAGAQYF	TGTGCCAGCAGTCCCCCCGCGGGTGCGCAGTATTTT
TRBJ2-3	TRBV29-1	-	13	TRBD1	CSVGTGGADTQYF	TGCAGCGTTGGGACAGGGGGCGCGGATACGCAGTATTTT
TRBJ2-7	TRBV6-5	few	14	-	CASSFSAGAHEQYF	TGTGCCAGCAGTTTTTCGGCAGGAGCCCACGAGCAGTACTTC
TRBJ2-1	TRBV12-3/TRBV12-4	-	15	-	CASRLYTLDYNEQFF	TGTGCCAGCAGGCTTTACACGCTCGACTACAATGAGCAGTTCTTC
TRBJ1-1	TRBV6-1	-	13	-	CASRELGITEAFF	TGTGCCAGCAGGGAACTAGGAATCACTGAAGCTTTCTTT
TRBJ2-7	TRBV7-8	-	16	TRBD2	CASSLRSGTNTYEQYF	TGTGCCAGCAGCCTCCGGTCCGGGACTAATACATACGAGCAGTACTTC
TRBJ2-5	TRBV6-5	few	15	TRBD2	CASSFRSGGGETQYF	TGTGCCAGCAGTTTTAGGAGCGGGGGTGGAGAGACCCAGTACTTC
TRBJ1-6	TRBV7-8	many	15	-	CASSLEAGLNSPLHF	TGTGCCAGCAGCTTAGAGGCAGGCCTAAATTCACCCCTCCACTTT
TRBJ1-5	TRBV15	-	16	-	CATSRESGDSNQPQHF	TGTGCCACCAGCAGAGAATCAGGAGATAGCAATCAGCCCCAGCATTTT
TRBJ2-7	TRBV5-5	few	15	-	CASSSNREPVSVGYF	TGTGCCAGCAGCTCGAACCGGGAACCGGTTTCCGTCGGGTACTTC
TRBJ2-7	TRBV9	-	15	TRBD2	CASSVAGGITYEQYF	TGTGCCAGCAGCGTAGCGGGAGGGATCACCTACGAGCAGTACTTC
TRBJ2-1	TRBV20-1	many	13	TRBD2	CSRIAGSHNEQFF	TGCAGTCGAATAGCGGGATCACATAATGAGCAGTTCTTC
TRBJ2-1	TRBV3-1	many	16	-	CASSQRSSYSYNEQFF	TGTGCCAGCAGCCAAAGGTCTAGTTACTCCTACAATGAGCAGTTCTTC
TRBJ2-7	TRBV28	few	13	TRBD2	CASRTSGEYEQYF	TGTGCCAGCCGGACTAGCGGGGAGTACGAGCAGTACTTC
TRBJ2-1	TRBV5-1	few	15	-	CASSLDRTVYNEQFF	TGCGCCAGCAGCTTGGACAGGACAGTTTACAATGAGCAGTTCTTC
TRBJ2-7	TRBV4-3	-	16	TRBD1	CASSQDRGPSSYEQYF	TGCGCCAGCAGCCAAGACAGGGGGCCCTCCTCCTACGAGCAGTACTTC
TRBJ2-7	TRBV5-1	-	15	-	CASSPDTSQMGEQYF	TGCGCCAGCAGCCCCGACACGTCGCAGATGGGAGAGCAGTACTTC
TRBJ2-1	TRBV20-1	-	14	TRBD2	CSARSGVTYNEQFF	TGCAGTGCTAGGAGCGGGGTAACCTACAATGAGCAGTTCTTC